This record concerns one T cell receptor beta chain sequence. There is no known antigen for this receptor. Base qualities are not provided; no much larger clone lies one nucleotide away. The data originate from a study of beta chain features in type 1 diabetes (dated by TCRdb to between 2017 and 2018). As for the study more broadly: Mean age, gender distribution, total cell number and subset yield did not differ between patients and healthy donors. Across all samples, some 99 million sorted cells were examined, and cell number per subset correlated strongly with RNA yield. In the study, recently diagnosed type 1 diabetes patients and matched healthy donors were compared on the TCRB repertoires of their sorted circulating CD4+ T cell subsets. Regulatory and stem cell-like memory subsets were isolated from only 8 patients and roughly eight healthy donors, whereas naive and central memory subsets came from all 28 donors. On the study overall, not on this receptor specifically: Because cDNA rather than genomic DNA was sequenced, highly expressing activated cells could have been over-represented, although no difference in activation and CD3 levels was found between groups. Fewer insertions and more nucleotide deletions at VDJ recombination sites were observed in patients with type 1 diabetes, implying thymic rearrangement abnormalities. In all four CD4+ subsets, TCRB CDR3 length was moderately but significantly shorter in type 1 diabetes patients. Naive, central memory and regulatory TCRB repertoires appeared to be more alike among patients than among healthy donors. HLA sub-analyses involved small numbers of individuals, so any influence of HLA type on TCRB rearrangement remained unresolved. PCR might favor shorter templates, but patient and control samples were amplified and corrected together, so any skew would affect both groups equally.

Each donor gave one peripheral blood draw, averaging around 0.11 L, which was collected into heparinised tubes. Using a panel that included CD45RO, CCR7, CD25, CD127, CD95 and CD27, naive, central memory, regulatory and stem cell-like memory CD4+ T cells were sorted on a BD FACSAria II. Purity was above 95% for every sorted population. PBMCs were isolated immediately by Lymphoprep density gradient centrifugation and stained directly without culture. Samples were stained and sorted in pairs, with one healthy donor and one patient per experiment, so that batch effects were minimized. V ends up 0 bases short and J 8 bases short, with an unmatched junction base count of 8. CDR1 LGHNA and CDR2 YSLEER are derived from the germline V gene. The CDR3 spans 17 residues, from the cysteine through the phenylalanine. Only the CDR3 region is kept as DNA, spanning 51 bases read in frame from base 1. The entire amount of isolated RNA was reverse transcribed using the High Capacity cDNA Reverse Transcription Kit, so the sequenced TCRB transcripts were expressed ones. Deep immunoSEQ sequencing was performed on naive, central memory and regulatory T cell samples, with an average of around 3.5 million total reads per sample. Sorted cells were lysed in RLT buffer and RNA was extracted with DNase-treated RNeasy Micro or Mini kits, depending on cell number. To prevent cross-contamination, each cell subset was processed individually, whereas patient and healthy donor samples were processed jointly. Using the immunoSEQ multiplex PCR, TCRB sequences were amplified from cDNA into 87-bp fragments spanning the CDR3 region. The amplicons were sequenced using the Illumina HiSeq platform. On the authors' methods: PCR bias was computationally corrected using synthetic template baselines, reads within Hamming distance 2 were collapsed, and singletons that could not be merged were discarded. Reads were aligned against IMGT to assign V, D and J genes, CDR3 length and insertions or deletions at six rearrangement sites. Within each subset, clonotype counts were normalized to sorted cell number, after which true diversity and Gini coefficients were computed with the tcR R package. The overlap coefficient, calculated on TCRB nucleotide sequences, was used to measure repertoire sharing. The source is immuneACCESS, and TCRdb retained only in-frame sequences with V and J called. Part of the clones is not carried over; for the studies checked, unresolved V genes explain less than half of this, and the remainder is unexplained. That table furnishes V, J and clone size, whereas the DNA furnished D and trimming. In all, the sample holds 250,000 to 400,000 clones, and roughly 15% of those were seen once. 6.7% of the sample is in the top ten clones.

This TCR derives from a man younger than 45 in good health. The sequencing input was central memory CD4+ T cells from blood. The chain links TRBV4-3 with TRBJ2-1; TRBD2 matches 12 bases in the middle. The nucleotide sequence reads as follows: TGCGCCAGCAGCCAAGACCCTAGCGGGGGGGATACCTATGAGCAGTTCTTC. Its protein product is CASSQDPSGGDTYEQFF.